The rows below give T cell receptor beta chains drawn from one sample of a study of cytomegalovirus exposure and HLA in healthy donors. This table comes from immunoSEQ multiplex PCR, and its TCRdb copy is limited to in-frame clones, with some not included. The table lists almost 200,000 clones, 70% to 80% of them singletons, with roughly 0.4% in the top ten. The sequencing input was PBMCs. The receptors were gathered from a male donor in good health and CMV-seropositive. The CDR3 runs from the conserved cysteine through the conserved F or W.

TRBJ1-2	TRBV6-6	CASRTGGGYGYTF
TRBJ2-7	TRBV4-3	CASSQVFPGGGEQYF
TRBJ2-2	TRBV21-1	CASSKLRVSTGELFF
TRBJ2-3	TRBV7-6	CASSLFRLAGGSTDTQYF
TRBJ2-1	TRBV19	CASSITGEGLRQFF
TRBJ2-3	TRBV5-4	CASSLDLTDTQYF
NA	TRBV6-1	CASSGSRTGVYEQYF
TRBJ2-3	TRBV5-1	CASSSGQLSTDTQYF
TRBJ1-2	TRBV27	CASSSRGGYTF
TRBJ2-4	TRBV19	CASRLPGLPKGAIAKNIQYF
TRBJ2-7	TRBV9	CASSEDLGGEQYF
TRBJ2-7	TRBV27	CASSLSTVTYEQYF
TRBJ2-7	TRBV5-4	CASSLNGRQGWGYEQYF
TRBJ2-2	TRBV9	CASSIQGADTGELFF
TRBJ1-2	TRBV2	CASSEGQGVYYGYTF
TRBJ2-5	TRBV6-6	CASSPGTSGSLETQYF
TRBJ1-6	TRBV5-6	CASSLSAPSSPLHF
TRBJ1-1	TRBV6-5	CASSLRGGNTEAFF
TRBJ2-2	TRBV25-1	CASSEPGANTGELFF
TRBJ2-7	TRBV6-1	CASSTGTGEYEQYF
NA	TRBV27	CASGTYEQYF
TRBJ2-6	TRBV2	CASHRLAGFFSGANVLTF
TRBJ2-3	TRBV19	CASSPGTSGGSSDTQYF
TRBJ2-7	TRBV18	CASSPPTGALGIGEQYF
TRBJ2-4	TRBV5-6	CASGLLAPANIQYF
TRBJ2-7	TRBV15	CATSRDPTGPQQYF
TRBJ2-7	TRBV9	CASSGPGQVGSEQYF
TRBJ2-7	TRBV11-2	CASSLGAGDAFGTYEQYF
TRBJ2-1	TRBV18	CASSPPDRIVIF
TRBJ1-5	TRBV28	CASSSLPTNQPQHF
TRBJ2-1	TRBV6-4	CASSTLAGTYNEQFF
TRBJ2-3	TRBV7-2	CASSSRSLPPDTQYF
TRBJ2-7	TRBV19	CASSMVAGDYEQYF
TRBJ2-5	TRBV7-2	CASSLMGLAGRETQYF
TRBJ2-7	TRBV5-1	CASSQERYYPPYEQYF
TRBJ2-4	TRBV27	CASSPGGGDIQYF
TRBJ2-7	TRBV7-8	CASRRIGGAPYEQYF